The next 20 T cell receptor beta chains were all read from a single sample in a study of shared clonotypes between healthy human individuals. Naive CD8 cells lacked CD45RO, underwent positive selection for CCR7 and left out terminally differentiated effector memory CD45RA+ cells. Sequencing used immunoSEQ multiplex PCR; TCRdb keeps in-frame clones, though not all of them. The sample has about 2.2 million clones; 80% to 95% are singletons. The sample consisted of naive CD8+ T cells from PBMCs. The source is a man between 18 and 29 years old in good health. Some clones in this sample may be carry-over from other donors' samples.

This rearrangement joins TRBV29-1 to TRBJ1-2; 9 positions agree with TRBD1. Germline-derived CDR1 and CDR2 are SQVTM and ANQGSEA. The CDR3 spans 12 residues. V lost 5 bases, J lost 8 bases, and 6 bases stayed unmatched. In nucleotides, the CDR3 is TGCAGCGTTCCCGGGACAGGGAACGGCTACACCTTC. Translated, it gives CSVPGTGNGYTF.

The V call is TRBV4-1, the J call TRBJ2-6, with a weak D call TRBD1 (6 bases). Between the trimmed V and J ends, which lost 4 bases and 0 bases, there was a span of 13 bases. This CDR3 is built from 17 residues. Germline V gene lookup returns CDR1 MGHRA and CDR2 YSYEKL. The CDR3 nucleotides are TGCGCCAGCAGCCCCAGGGCAGGGGACTCTGGGGCCAACGTCCTGACTTTC. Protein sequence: CASSPRAGDSGANVLTF.

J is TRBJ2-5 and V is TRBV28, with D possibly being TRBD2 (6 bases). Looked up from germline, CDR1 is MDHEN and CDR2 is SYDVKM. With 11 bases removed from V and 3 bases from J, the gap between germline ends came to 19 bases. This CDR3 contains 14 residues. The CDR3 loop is CASTVGAGKETQYF. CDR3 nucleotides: TGTGCCTCAACAGTAGGTGCGGGGAAAGAGACCCAGTACTTC.

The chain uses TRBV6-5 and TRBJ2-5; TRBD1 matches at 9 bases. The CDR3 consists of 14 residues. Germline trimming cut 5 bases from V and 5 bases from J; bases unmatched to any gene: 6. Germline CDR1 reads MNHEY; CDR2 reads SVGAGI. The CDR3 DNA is TGTGCCAGCAGTCCGGGACAGGGATGGGAGACCCAGTACTTC. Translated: CASSPGQGWETQYF.

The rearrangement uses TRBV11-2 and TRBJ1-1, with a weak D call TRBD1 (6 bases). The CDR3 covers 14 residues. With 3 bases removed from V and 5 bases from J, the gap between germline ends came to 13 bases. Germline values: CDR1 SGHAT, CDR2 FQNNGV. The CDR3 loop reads CASSLGHTSTEAFF. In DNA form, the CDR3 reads TGTGCCAGCAGCTTGGGACATACGAGTACTGAAGCTTTCTTT. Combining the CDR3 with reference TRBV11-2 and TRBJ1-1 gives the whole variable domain EAGVAQSPRYKIIEKRQSVAFWCNPISGHATLYWYQQILGQGPKLLIQFQNNGVVDDSQLPKDRFSAERLKGVDSTLKIQPAKLEDSAVYLCASSLGHTSTEAFFGQGTRLTVV.

For the CDR3, the DNA is TGTGCCAGCAGGATAACCGGGGAGCTGTTTTTT. Protein sequence: CASRITGELFF. This sequence joins TRBV6-1 and TRBJ2-2; D is ambiguous. Trimming took 6 bases from V and 5 from J, leaving 4 bases between them. The CDR3 consists of 11 residues. Germline CDR1 MNHNS, CDR2 SASEGT.

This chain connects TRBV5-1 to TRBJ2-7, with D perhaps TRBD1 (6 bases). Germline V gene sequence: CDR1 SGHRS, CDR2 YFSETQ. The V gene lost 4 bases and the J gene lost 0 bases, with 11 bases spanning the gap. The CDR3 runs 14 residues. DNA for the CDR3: TGCGCCAGCAGCCCTTCAGGGGCCTCCTACGAGCAGTACTTC. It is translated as CASSPSGASYEQYF.

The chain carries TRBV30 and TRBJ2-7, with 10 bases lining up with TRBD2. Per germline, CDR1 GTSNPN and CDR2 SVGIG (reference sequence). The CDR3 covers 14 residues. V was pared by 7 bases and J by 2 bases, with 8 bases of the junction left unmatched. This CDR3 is CASEGAGGPYEQYF. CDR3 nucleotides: TGTGCCTCGGAGGGAGCGGGAGGGCCCTACGAGCAGTACTTC. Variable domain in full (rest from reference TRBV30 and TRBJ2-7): SQTIHQWPATLVQPVGSPLSLECTVEGTSNPNLYWYRQAAGRGLQLLFYSVGIGQISSEVPQNLSASRPQDRQFILSSKKLLLSDSGFYLCASEGAGGPYEQYFGPGTRLTVT.

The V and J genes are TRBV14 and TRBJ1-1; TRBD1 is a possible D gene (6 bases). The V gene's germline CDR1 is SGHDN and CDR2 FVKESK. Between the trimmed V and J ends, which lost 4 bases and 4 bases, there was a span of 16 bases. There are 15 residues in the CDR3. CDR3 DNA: TGTGCCAGCAGCCCAGCGCCCAGGGGCCTCACTGAAGCTTTCTTT. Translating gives CASSPAPRGLTEAFF. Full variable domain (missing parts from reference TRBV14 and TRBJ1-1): EAGVTQFPSHSVIEKGQTVTLRCDPISGHDNLYWYRRVMGKEIKFLLHFVKESKQDESGMPNNRFLAERTGGTYSTLKVQPAELEDSGVYFCASSPAPRGLTEAFFGQGTRLTVV.

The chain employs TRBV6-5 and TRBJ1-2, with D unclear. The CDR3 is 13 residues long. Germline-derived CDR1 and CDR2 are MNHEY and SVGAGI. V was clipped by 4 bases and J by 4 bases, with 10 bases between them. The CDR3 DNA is TGTGCCAGCAGTTTGGCAGAAAGCTATGGCTACACCTTC. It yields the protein CASSLAESYGYTF.

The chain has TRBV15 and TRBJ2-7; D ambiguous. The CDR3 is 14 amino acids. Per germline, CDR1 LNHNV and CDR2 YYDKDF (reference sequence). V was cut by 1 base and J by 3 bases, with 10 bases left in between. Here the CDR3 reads CATSRAPEDYEQYF. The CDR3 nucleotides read TGTGCCACCAGCAGAGCACCAGAAGACTACGAGCAGTACTTC.

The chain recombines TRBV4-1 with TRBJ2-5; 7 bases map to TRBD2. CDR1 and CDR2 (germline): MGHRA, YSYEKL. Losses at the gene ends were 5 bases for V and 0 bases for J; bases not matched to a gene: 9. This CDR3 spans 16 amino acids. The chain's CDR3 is CASSESGVSYQETQYF. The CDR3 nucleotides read TGCGCCAGCAGCGAGAGCGGGGTATCATACCAAGAGACCCAGTACTTC.

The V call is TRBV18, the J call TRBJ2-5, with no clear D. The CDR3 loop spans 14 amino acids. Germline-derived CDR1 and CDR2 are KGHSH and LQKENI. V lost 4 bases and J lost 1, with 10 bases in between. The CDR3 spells CASSRRDSQETQYF. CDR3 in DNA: TGTGCCAGCTCACGTCGAGACTCCCAAGAGACCCAGTACTTC.

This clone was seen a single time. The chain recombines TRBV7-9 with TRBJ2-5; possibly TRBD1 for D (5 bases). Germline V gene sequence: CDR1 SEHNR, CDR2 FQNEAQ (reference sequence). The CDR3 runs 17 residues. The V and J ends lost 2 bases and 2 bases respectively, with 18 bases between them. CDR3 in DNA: TGTGCCAGCAGCTTATACACCGGCAGGGCAATTCAAGAGACCCAGTACTTC. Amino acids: CASSLYTGRAIQETQYF. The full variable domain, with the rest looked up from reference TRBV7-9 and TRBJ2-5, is DTGVSQNPRHKITKRGQNVTFRCDPISEHNRLYWYRQTLGQGPEFLTYFQNEAQLEKSRLLSDRFSAERPKGSFSTLEIQRTEQGDSAMYLCASSLYTGRAIQETQYFGPGTRLLVL.

The CDR3, as DNA: TGTGCCAGCAGCTTAGGACAGGGCGTTGCCAAAAACATTCAGTACTTC. This sequence encodes CASSLGQGVAKNIQYF. The rearrangement links TRBV11-2 to TRBJ2-4, with 7 bases lining up with TRBD1. This CDR3 is built from 16 residues. Looked up from germline, CDR1 is SGHAT and CDR2 is FQNNGV. The V gene end was trimmed by 1 base and the J gene end by 1 base; junction bases not matched to a gene: 4. Complete variable domain (other parts from reference TRBV11-2 and TRBJ2-4): EAGVAQSPRYKIIEKRQSVAFWCNPISGHATLYWYQQILGQGPKLLIQFQNNGVVDDSQLPKDRFSAERLKGVDSTLKIQPAKLEDSAVYLCASSLGQGVAKNIQYFGAGTRLSVL.

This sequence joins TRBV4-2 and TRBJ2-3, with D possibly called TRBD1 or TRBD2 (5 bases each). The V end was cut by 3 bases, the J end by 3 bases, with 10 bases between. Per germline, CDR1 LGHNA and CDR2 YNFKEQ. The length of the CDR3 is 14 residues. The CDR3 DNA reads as TGTGCCAGCAGCCAGGGGGTGGGTACAGATACGCAGTATTTT. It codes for CASSQGVGTDTQYF.

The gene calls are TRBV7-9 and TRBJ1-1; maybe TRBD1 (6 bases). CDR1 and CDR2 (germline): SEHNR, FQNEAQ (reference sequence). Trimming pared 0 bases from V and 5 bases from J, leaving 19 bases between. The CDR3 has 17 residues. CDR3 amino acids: CASSLAPTVRGTTEAFF. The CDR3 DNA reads TGTGCCAGCAGCTTAGCCCCGACGGTACGGGGGACAACTGAAGCTTTCTTT.

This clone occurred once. CDR3 loop: CASSDGRSTEAFF. The DNA of the CDR3 is TGTGCCAGTAGTGATGGCAGGAGCACTGAAGCTTTCTTT. This sequence joins TRBV19 and TRBJ1-1; D remains unclear. Germline CDR1 is LNHDA and CDR2 is SQIVND (reference sequence). This CDR3 has 13 residues. V lost 5 bases to trimming and J lost 4 bases, with 11 bases between them. The variable domain in full, completed from reference TRBV19 and TRBJ1-1, reads DGGITQSPKYLFRKEGQNVTLSCEQNLNHDAMYWYRQDPGQGLRLIYYSQIVNDFQKGDIAEGYSVSREKKESFPLTVTSAQKNPTAFYLCASSDGRSTEAFFGQGTRLTVV.

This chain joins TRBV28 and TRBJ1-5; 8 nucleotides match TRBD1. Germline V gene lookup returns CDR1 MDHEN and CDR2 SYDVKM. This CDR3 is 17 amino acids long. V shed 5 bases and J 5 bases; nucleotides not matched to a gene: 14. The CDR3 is CASSRPGGRGHYQPQHF. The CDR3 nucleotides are TGTGCCAGCAGTCGCCCCGGCGGCAGGGGGCATTATCAGCCCCAGCATTTT.

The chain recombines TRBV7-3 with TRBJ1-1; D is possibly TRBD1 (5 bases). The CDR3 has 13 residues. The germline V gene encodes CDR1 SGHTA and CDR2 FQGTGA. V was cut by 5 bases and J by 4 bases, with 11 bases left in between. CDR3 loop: CASSIPGTTEAFF. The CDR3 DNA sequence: TGTGCCAGCAGCATCCCCGGGACCACTGAAGCTTTCTTT. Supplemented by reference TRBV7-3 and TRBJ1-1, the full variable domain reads GAGVSQTPSNKVTEKGKYVELRCDPISGHTALYWYRQSLGQGPEFLIYFQGTGAADDSGLPNDRFFAVRPEGSVSTLKIQRTERGDSAVYLCASSIPGTTEAFFGQGTRLTVV.